This is a list of T cell receptor beta chains from one sample in a study of shared clonotypes between healthy human individuals. Method: immunoSEQ multiplex PCR; TCRdb's copy keeps in-frame clones and lacks some. The sample carries approximately 2.4 million clones, approximately 94% recorded once. Sequences were obtained from naive CD4+ T cells sorted from blood. The receptors here all came from a man aged 18-30 years in good health. Each CDR3 is given with its conserved first and last residue. D genes are given only for firm matches. For some rows the clone size is stated as once, few or many, or as a class when expanded; others skip it.

D gene	V gene	J gene	clone size	CDR3 protein	CDR3 DNA
-	TRBV7-9	TRBJ2-7	-	CASSTDGDEQYF	TGTGCCAGCAGCACGGACGGGGACGAGCAGTACTTC
TRBD1	TRBV7-9	TRBJ2-1	once	CASSGDRASYNEQFF	TGTGCCAGCAGCGGAGACAGGGCCTCCTACAATGAGCAGTTCTTC
TRBD1	TRBV6-6	TRBJ2-1	-	CATGTGGNEQFF	TGTGCCACCGGGACAGGTGGGAATGAGCAGTTCTTC
TRBD1	TRBV5-6	TRBJ1-6	once	CASRAGTGRNNSPLHF	TGTGCCAGCAGGGCCGGGACAGGGAGGAATAATTCACCCCTCCACTTT
-	TRBV30	TRBJ1-2	-	CAWSRHRQAPNYGYTF	TGTGCCTGGAGCCGCCATCGACAGGCGCCTAACTATGGCTACACCTTC
TRBD1	TRBV10-3	TRBJ2-1	-	CAIKGSDRGQKFF	TGTGCCATCAAGGGCTCGGACAGGGGGCAGAAGTTCTTC
-	TRBV6-1	TRBJ2-7	-	CASIRVNEQYF	TGTGCCAGCATCCGGGTGAACGAGCAGTACTTC
-	TRBV6-5	TRBJ2-5	once	CASSGQYQETQYF	TGTGCCAGCAGTGGACAGTACCAAGAGACCCAGTACTTC
-	TRBV28	TRBJ1-3	-	CASSSGTYSGNTIYF	TGTGCCAGCTCATCGGGGACCTACTCTGGAAACACCATATATTTT
-	TRBV18	TRBJ1-3	once	CASEGSGNTIYF	TGTGCCAGCGAGGGATCTGGAAACACCATATATTTT
-	TRBV9	TRBJ2-7	-	CASSPRGGPYEQYF	TGTGCCAGCAGCCCCAGAGGTGGTCCCTACGAGCAGTACTTC
TRBD1	TRBV19	TRBJ1-4	-	CASSIGQGREKLFF	TGTGCCAGTAGTATTGGACAGGGAAGAGAAAAACTGTTTTTT
-	TRBV7-9	TRBJ2-2	-	CASSLDRPRSTGELFF	TGTGCCAGCAGCTTAGACAGGCCACGGAGCACCGGGGAGCTGTTTTTT
-	TRBV5-4	TRBJ1-4	-	CASSFRTAATNEKLFF	TGTGCCAGCAGCTTCCGGACAGCTGCAACTAATGAAAAACTGTTTTTT
-	TRBV7-8	TRBJ1-5	-	CASSSLNGGVSQPQHF	TGTGCCAGCAGCTCCCTTAATGGGGGGGTTAGTCAGCCCCAGCATTTT
-	TRBV5-1	TRBJ1-2	-	CASSSTGLSNYGYTF	TGCGCCAGCAGCTCAACAGGGTTAAGTAACTATGGCTACACCTTC
-	TRBV19	TRBJ1-6	once	CASRKEDHRDSPLHF	TGTGCCAGTAGAAAAGAGGATCACAGGGATTCACCCCTCCACTTT
-	TRBV6-1	TRBJ2-7	-	CASITGPISYEQYF	TGTGCCAGCATTACGGGACCGATCTCCTACGAGCAGTACTTC
-	TRBV10-2	TRBJ1-1	-	CASSEQAGTEAFF	TGCGCCAGCAGTGAGCAGGCAGGGACTGAAGCTTTCTTT
-	TRBV2	TRBJ2-1	-	CASSAVAGGEQFF	TGTGCCAGCAGTGCGGTGGCGGGCGGTGAGCAGTTCTTC
TRBD1	TRBV6-1	TRBJ1-2	-	CASSEEGQGKGYTF	TGTGCCAGCAGTGAAGAAGGACAGGGGAAAGGCTACACCTTC
TRBD1	TRBV10-3	TRBJ2-2	-	CAIPGTVNTGELFF	TGTGCCATCCCCGGGACAGTGAACACCGGGGAGCTGTTTTTT
-	TRBV11-2	TRBJ1-6	-	CASSLDLPLRGFYNSPLHF	TGTGCCAGCAGCTTGGACCTACCGTTGAGAGGGTTCTATAATTCACCCCTCCACTTT
TRBD1	TRBV29-1	TRBJ2-5	-	CSVDKTGGRKTQYF	TGCAGCGTCGACAAGACAGGGGGCAGGAAGACCCAGTACTTC